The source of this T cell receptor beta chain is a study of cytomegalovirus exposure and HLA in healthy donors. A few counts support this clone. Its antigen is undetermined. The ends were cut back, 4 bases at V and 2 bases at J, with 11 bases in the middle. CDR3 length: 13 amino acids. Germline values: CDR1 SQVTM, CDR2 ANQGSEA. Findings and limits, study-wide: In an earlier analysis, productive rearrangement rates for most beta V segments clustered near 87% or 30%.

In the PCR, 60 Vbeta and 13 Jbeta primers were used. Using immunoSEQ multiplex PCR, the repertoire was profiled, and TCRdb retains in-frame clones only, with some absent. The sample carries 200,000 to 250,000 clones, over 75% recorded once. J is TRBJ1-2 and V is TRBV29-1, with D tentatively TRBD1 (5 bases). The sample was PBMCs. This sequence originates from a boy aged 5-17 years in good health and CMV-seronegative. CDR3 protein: CSVGTRQNYGYTF. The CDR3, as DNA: TGCAGCGTTGGTACGCGACAGAACTATGGCTACACCTTC. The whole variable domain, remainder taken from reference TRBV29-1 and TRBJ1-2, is SAVISQKPSRDICQRGTSLTIQCQVDSQVTMMFWYRQQPGQSLTLIATANQGSEATYESGFVIDKFPISRPNLTFSTLTVSNMSPEDSSIYLCSVGTRQNYGYTFGSGTRLTVV.